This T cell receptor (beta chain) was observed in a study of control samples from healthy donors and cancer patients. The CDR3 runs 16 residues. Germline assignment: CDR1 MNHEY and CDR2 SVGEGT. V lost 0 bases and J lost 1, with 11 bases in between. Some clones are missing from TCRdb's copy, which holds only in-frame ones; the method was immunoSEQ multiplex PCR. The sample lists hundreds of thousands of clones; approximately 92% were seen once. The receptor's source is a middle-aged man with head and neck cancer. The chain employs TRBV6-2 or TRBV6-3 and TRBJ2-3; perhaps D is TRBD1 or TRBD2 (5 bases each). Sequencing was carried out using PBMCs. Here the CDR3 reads CASSYSGVHRTDTQYF. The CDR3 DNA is TGTGCCAGCAGTTACTCGGGGGTCCACCGCACAGATACGCAGTATTTT.